These T cell receptor beta chains were read from a single sample in a study of cytomegalovirus exposure and HLA in healthy donors. Here immunoSEQ multiplex PCR was the method, and the copy in TCRdb shows in-frame clones only, minus some. Here the sample spans about 150,000 clones, 76% being singletons. The specimen sequenced was PBMCs. These receptors were taken from a male donor in good health and CMV-seronegative. CDR3s include the opening cysteine and the closing phenylalanine or tryptophan. Each record gives: J gene, D gene, V gene, CDR3 protein. D genes are given only for firm matches.

>TRBJ1-2|.|TRBV7-9
CSSSFGSDGYTF
>TRBJ2-7|.|TRBV28
CASSPPTGREQYF
>TRBJ2-4|TRBD2|TRBV7-2
CASSSTGSGTSPLRSIQYF
>TRBJ2-7|TRBD1|TRBV10-3
CAISWDRTTYEQYF
>TRBJ1-5|.|TRBV2
CASSKGTFNQPQHF
>TRBJ2-4|.|TRBV28
CASSSQGLDIQYF
>TRBJ1-2|TRBD1|TRBV2
CASSERQGAYGYTF
>TRBJ2-5|.|TRBV5-1
CASSLQGAGETQYF
>TRBJ2-5|TRBD2|TRBV18
CASSPGLGQETQYF
>TRBJ1-2|.|TRBV7-9
CASSLIQLGGENGYTF
>TRBJ2-1|.|TRBV11-3
CASSFGALAYNEQFF
>TRBJ2-7|.|TRBV7-8
CASSLSVDFPTTRQYF
>TRBJ2-7|.|TRBV29-1
CSVVGGTAYEQYF
>TRBJ2-3|.|TRBV30
CAWSKGSWGTDTQYF
>TRBJ2-2|.|TRBV7-9
CASSPNTGELFF
>TRBJ1-2|.|TRBV19
CASSRDRTYYGYTF
>TRBJ2-3|.|TRBV9
CASSVVARGADTQYF
>.|.|TRBV6-1
CASSEDAFPTYEQYF
>TRBJ1-1|TRBD1|TRBV7-2
CASSLARYYRGPLRNTEAFF
>TRBJ2-3|.|TRBV6-4
CASSAQGGDTQYF
>TRBJ2-1|TRBD1|TRBV10-3
CAISDRQGANEQFF
>TRBJ2-5|TRBD2|TRBV5-4
CASSLPGSGGETQYF
>TRBJ1-1|.|TRBV28
CASSSAGRPEAFF
>TRBJ1-2|TRBD1|TRBV2
CASSDPTGIYGYTF
>TRBJ2-5|.|TRBV2
CASRQDQETQYF
>TRBJ1-4|.|TRBV7-9
CASSPVRGEEKLFF
>TRBJ1-1|.|TRBV5-1
CASSLEGGPGTEAFF
>TRBJ2-6|.|TRBV5-1
CASSSTAIQGISGANVLTF
>TRBJ2-1|.|TRBV2
CASSDQGSYNEQFF
>TRBJ1-1|.|TRBV9
CASSVDGLEAFF
>TRBJ1-2|TRBD1|TRBV2
CATGTGDGYTF
>TRBJ1-2|TRBD1|TRBV7-2
CASSRQGINYGYTF
>TRBJ2-5|TRBD1|TRBV5-1
CASSLALRTGGRETQYF
>TRBJ1-6|.|TRBV18
CASSPGLVSTGNSPLHF
>TRBJ1-2|.|TRBV10-3
CAISEGGVEWDGYTF
>TRBJ1-5|.|TRBV28
CASSPSALVLSNQPQHF
>TRBJ1-2|TRBD1|TRBV29-1
CSVEGQGAQGYTF
>TRBJ1-5|.|TRBV30
CAWSKPGMNYQPQHF
>TRBJ1-3|.|TRBV5-1
CATSPTGGNTIYF
>TRBJ1-2|TRBD1|TRBV18
CASSPQGTGFYGYTF
>TRBJ1-4|TRBD1|TRBV13
CASSYRQGPNEKLFF
>TRBJ2-7|TRBD1|TRBV18
CASSTTGSGDEQYF
>TRBJ2-7|TRBD1|TRBV7-2
CASSLTGFGYEQYF
>TRBJ2-2|TRBD2|TRBV2
CASKLAGGNTGELFF
>TRBJ2-1|TRBD2|TRBV7-9
CASSPAGVGYNEQFF
>TRBJ2-1|TRBD2|TRBV4-1
CASSSPTSGGYNEQFF
>TRBJ1-5|.|TRBV27
CASSLIGLSNQPQHF
>TRBJ2-3|.|TRBV18
CASSPPPGTDTQYF
>TRBJ1-6|.|TRBV30
CAWSYSQGSYNSPLHF
>TRBJ2-1|.|TRBV28
CASVPGEGIVEQFF
>TRBJ2-7|.|TRBV29-1
CSVEDRRTVTEHYEQYF
>.|TRBD1|TRBV19
CASREGTGAAEQYF
>TRBJ2-1|.|TRBV2
CASSENRELNEQFF